This paragraph reports one T cell receptor (beta chain). No antigen is known for it. Generated by immunoSEQ multiplex PCR, the TCRdb table keeps only in-frame clones and is missing some. The data show 90,000 to 120,000 clones, approximately 91% seen once. This entry belongs to a study of T cell responses to AZD1222 COVID-19 vaccine. Findings and limits, study-wide: Without day 14 samples, only post-peak T cell repertoires were studied.

This CDR3 is built from 16 residues. Germline V gene sequence: CDR1 MDHEN, CDR2 SYDVKM. With V trimmed by 2 bases and J by 5 bases, 10 bases remained unmatched. The sequenced sample was peripheral blood, obtained on day 0 of AZD1222 vaccination. This receptor was obtained from an adult in good health. This chain uses TRBV28 with TRBJ2-7; TRBD2 agrees at 9 bases. CDR3: CASSLIFGSGSHEQYF. DNA of the CDR3: TGTGCCAGCAGTTTAATCTTTGGTAGCGGGAGCCACGAGCAGTACTTC. The whole variable domain, filled in from reference TRBV28 and TRBJ2-7, reads DVKVTQSSRYLVKRTGEKVFLECVQDMDHENMFWYRQDPGLGLRLIYFSYDVKMKEKGDIPEGYSVSREKKERFSLILESASTNQTSMYLCASSLIFGSGSHEQYFGPGTRLTVT.